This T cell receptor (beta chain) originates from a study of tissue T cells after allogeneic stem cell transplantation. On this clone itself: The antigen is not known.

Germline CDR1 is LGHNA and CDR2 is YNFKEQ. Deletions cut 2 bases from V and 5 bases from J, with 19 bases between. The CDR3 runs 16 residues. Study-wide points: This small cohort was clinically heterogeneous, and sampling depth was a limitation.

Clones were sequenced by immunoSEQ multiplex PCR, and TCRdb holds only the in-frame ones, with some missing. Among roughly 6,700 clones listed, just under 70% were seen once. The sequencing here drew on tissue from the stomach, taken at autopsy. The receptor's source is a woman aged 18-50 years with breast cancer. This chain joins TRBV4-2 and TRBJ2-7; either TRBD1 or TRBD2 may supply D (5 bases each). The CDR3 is CASSQRPDGGPNEQYF. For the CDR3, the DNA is TGTGCCAGCAGCCAACGACCGGATGGGGGTCCGAACGAGCAGTACTTC.